The source of this TCR beta chain is a study of T cells after yellow fever vaccination. General study points: Peaking on day 5 versus 15, the secondary response was faster but weaker. Within FACS-sorted repertoires, abundant clonotypes contaminating from the bulk population could be present. Once the booster was given, most primary-vaccination clones reappeared, at roughly 96% for CD4 and around 90% for CD8.

This clonotype has a count of ten or more. The target antigen is unknown. TCRdb passed the 5' RACE reads through MiXCR, listing each CDR3 protein once. In the table there are about 150,000 distinct CDR3 sequences, roughly 6.7% of which are singletons. The CDR3 has 16 amino acids. V gave up 4 bases and J gave up 8 bases, with 21 bases separating them. Germline CDR1 and CDR2: MNHEY and SVGAGI. V and J are TRBV6-5 and TRBJ2-1, with unresolved D. The starting material was CD4+ T cells sorted from PBMCs, obtained 10 days after the yellow fever booster vaccination. The clonotype was recovered from a young man who received the YFV17D yellow fever vaccine. CDR3 bases: TGTGCCAGCAGTTCTTACGTAGGGCAACTCCCCCATGAGCAGTTCTTC. Protein: CASSSYVGQLPHEQFF.